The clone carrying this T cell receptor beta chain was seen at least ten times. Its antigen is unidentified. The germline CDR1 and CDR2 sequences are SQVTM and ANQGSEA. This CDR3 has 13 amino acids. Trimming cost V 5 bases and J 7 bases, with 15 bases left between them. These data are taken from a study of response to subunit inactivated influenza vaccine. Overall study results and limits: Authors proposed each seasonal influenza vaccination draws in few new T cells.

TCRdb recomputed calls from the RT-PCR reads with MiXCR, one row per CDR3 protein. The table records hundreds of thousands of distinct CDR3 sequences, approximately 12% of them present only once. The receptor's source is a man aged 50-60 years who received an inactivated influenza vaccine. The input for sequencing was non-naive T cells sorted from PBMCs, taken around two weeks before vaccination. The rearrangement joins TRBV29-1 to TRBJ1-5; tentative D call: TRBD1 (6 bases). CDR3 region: CSVWGGGTQPQHF. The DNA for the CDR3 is TGCAGCGTTTGGGGCGGGGGCACCCAGCCCCAGCATTTT.